Below are 19 T cell receptor beta chains sequenced from a single sample in a study of sequential checkpoint blockade in melanoma. Treatment defined: randomized to nivolumab then ipilimumab (arm A) or the reverse (arm B). Sequencing used immunoSEQ multiplex PCR; TCRdb keeps in-frame clones, though not all of them. The top ten clones hold roughly 17% of a sample with approximately 2,500 clones, 15% to 20% of them seen once. The specimen was tumor tissue (inferred from file names), collected from a patient given nivolumab and ipilimumab in sequence. All receptors come from a human donor with melanoma.

This clone counts as medium-sized. The chain combines TRBV28 with TRBJ2-7; possible D gene TRBD1, 5 bases. Per the germline V gene, CDR1 is MDHEN and CDR2 is SYDVKM. This CDR3 region has 13 residues. With 4 bases removed from V and 3 bases from J, the gap between germline ends came to 10 bases. The CDR3, as DNA: TGTGCCAGCAGTTGGGGCCTTGACTACGAGCAGTACTTC. This gives the protein CASSWGLDYEQYF.

By sample fraction, this clone is hyperexpanded. The chain combines TRBV19 with TRBJ2-5; 9 bases are a match to TRBD1. The CDR3 has 15 residues. The V gene's germline CDR1 is LNHDA and CDR2 SQIVND (reference sequence). Trimming took 5 bases from V and 4 from J; bases not matched to a gene: 8. The CDR3 spells CASSPRDRDGETQYF. The CDR3 DNA sequence: TGTGCCAGTAGTCCCAGGGACAGGGATGGAGAGACCCAGTACTTC.

The table lists this clone with many counts. The genes are TRBV11-3 and TRBJ2-3; D gene uncertain. Germline CDR1 and CDR2: SGHNT and YENEEA. This CDR3 region has 14 residues. Trimming took off 3 bases at V and 6 bases at J, with 13 bases between the two ends. The DNA of the CDR3 is TGTGCCAGCAGCTTGGAAGGGTTGGTGGATACGCAGTATTTT. Protein sequence: CASSLEGLVDTQYF.

The sample holds a few counts of this clone. The chain uses TRBV9 and TRBJ2-3; D is undetermined. Germline V gene sequence: CDR1 SGDLS, CDR2 YYNGEE. This CDR3 contains 18 residues. The V end lost 4 bases, the J end lost 4 bases, and 25 bases lay between the germline ends. The chain's CDR3 is CASSSEYPMGKVPDTQYF. In nucleotides, the CDR3 is TGTGCCAGCAGCTCGGAGTATCCGATGGGGAAAGTACCAGATACGCAGTATTTT.

In its sample, this clone was seen a few times. The V call is TRBV19, the J call TRBJ1-4, with D perhaps TRBD1 (5 bases). CDR3 length: 16 residues. Germline CDR1 and CDR2: LNHDA and SQIVND (reference sequence). Trimming took off 5 bases at V and 2 bases at J, with 15 bases between the two ends. The CDR3 loop reads CASSPRQGRTNEKLFF. In DNA, the CDR3 is TGTGCCAGTAGTCCTCGGCAGGGCCGGACTAATGAAAAACTGTTTTTT.

This clone counts as medium-sized. This chain links TRBV4-1 with TRBJ2-2, with D unresolved. The ends were cut back, 5 bases at V and 1 base at J, with 8 bases in the middle. This CDR3 contains 14 residues. The germline V gene encodes CDR1 MGHRA and CDR2 YSYEKL. The CDR3 DNA follows: TGCGCCAGCAGCTGGGCAGTGAACACCGGGGAGCTGTTTTTT. The encoded protein is CASSWAVNTGELFF.

This clone was counted only a few times. J is TRBJ1-5 and V is TRBV6-8; D not certain. CDR1 MNHGY and CDR2 SAAAGT come from the germline V gene. V was shortened by 2 bases and J by 6 bases, with 14 bases between the two germline ends. The CDR3 spans 15 residues. The CDR3 sequence: CASSYRHGDTQPQHF. CDR3 coding DNA: TGTGCCAGCAGTTACCGACACGGAGACACTCAGCCCCAGCATTTT.

This clone appeared a few times. V is TRBV11-3 and J is TRBJ2-7, with TRBD1 identical over 8 bases. CDR1 is SGHNT, CDR2 YENEEA, per germline. The CDR3 totals 17 residues. V was pared by 3 bases and J by 6 bases, with 16 bases of the junction left unmatched. CDR3 amino acids: CASSFRPDRGESLEQYF. The CDR3 bases are TGTGCCAGCAGCTTTAGACCCGACAGGGGAGAAAGCCTCGAGCAGTACTTC.

Relative to its sample, this clone is medium-sized (0.01 to 0.1%). V is TRBV11-3 and J is TRBJ2-5; 7 bases align to TRBD1. The CDR3 covers 14 residues. V lost 7 bases, J lost 4 bases, and 9 bases stayed unmatched. Germline loops: CDR1 SGHNT, CDR2 YENEEA. CDR3 nucleotide sequence: TGTGCCAGCAAAACAGGGGTAACAAGAGAGACCCAGTACTTC. Translation: CASKTGVTRETQYF.

By its share, this clone is medium-sized (0.01 to 0.1%). V usage is TRBV11-3 and J usage is TRBJ1-3; D gene unclear. Germline CDR1 reads SGHNT; CDR2 reads YENEEA. The CDR3 has 18 residues. Trimming left V 5 bases short and J 1 base short, with 21 bases between. CDR3 amino acids: CASSHPFWRSVSGNTIYF. The DNA for the CDR3 is TGTGCCAGCAGCCACCCCTTTTGGAGGTCCGTTTCTGGAAACACCATATATTTT.

This clone was counted many times. The chain couples TRBV11-3 to TRBJ2-5; weak D call: TRBD2 (6 bases). This CDR3 contains 14 residues. Germline V gene data show CDR1 as SGHNT and CDR2 as YENEEA. V was cut by 3 bases and J by 5 bases, with 13 bases left in between. The CDR3 coding sequence is TGTGCCAGCAGCTTCGGTGGAAGCGGGGAGACCCAGTACTTC. Translating gives CASSFGGSGETQYF. The full variable domain, rest sourced from reference TRBV11-3 and TRBJ2-5, is EAGVVQSPRYKIIEKKQPVAFWCNPISGHNTLYWYLQNLGQGPELLIRYENEEAVDDSQLPKDRFSAERLKGVDSTLKIQPAELGDSAVYLCASSFGGSGETQYFGPGTRLLVL.

This clone was observed a few times. This chain connects TRBV6-8 to TRBJ2-7; 7 bases map to TRBD2. The CDR3 is made up of 16 amino acids. V was pared by 0 bases and J by 6 bases, with 11 bases of the junction left unmatched. Germline-derived CDR1 and CDR2 are MNHGY and SAAAGT. The CDR3 spells CASSYSGSGLKPEQYF. The CDR3 DNA sequence: TGTGCCAGCAGTTACTCCGGGTCGGGACTAAAGCCCGAGCAGTACTTC.

The rearrangement links TRBV19 to TRBJ2-2; 7 nucleotides match TRBD1. The trim removed 4 bases at V and 0 bases at J, leaving 2 bases unmatched. Germline CDR1 is LNHDA and CDR2 is SQIVND (reference sequence). This CDR3 comprises 15 residues. CDR3 residues: CASSKGQTNTGELFF. Here the CDR3 DNA reads TGTGCCAGTAGTAAGGGACAGACGAACACCGGGGAGCTGTTTTTT.

This clone was seen only a few times. The chain carries TRBV23-1 and TRBJ2-3; 12 bases fit TRBD2. TRBV23-1 is an ORF, with its function uncertain. Unmatched junction bases numbered 7, after V lost 6 bases and J lost 6 bases. The CDR3 spans 15 residues. The DNA for the CDR3 is TGCGCCAGCAGCTCCCCTAGCGGGGGGGCTGATACGCAGTATTTT. This encodes CASSSPSGGADTQYF.

The gene calls are TRBV6-8 and TRBJ2-5, with D perhaps being TRBD1 or TRBD2 (5 bases each). The CDR3 extends over 13 amino acids. Trimming took off 4 bases at V and 7 bases at J, with 13 bases between the two ends. The germline gives CDR1 MNHGY, CDR2 SAAAGT. CDR3 loop: CASSLGEDGTQYF. The CDR3 DNA follows: TGTGCCAGCAGTTTGGGGGAAGACGGGACCCAGTACTTC.

This clone was seen ten or more times. V gene TRBV1 combines with J gene TRBJ1-2. TRBV1 is a recognized pseudogene. This CDR3 has 14 residues. CDR3 coding DNA: TGCGCCAGCAGCCAAGATCGGGCGGGAAACGGCTACACCTTC. This encodes CASSQDRAGNGYTF.

This clone was observed at least ten times. The gene calls are TRBV9 and TRBJ2-5; no definite D call. Germline V gene lookup returns CDR1 SGDLS and CDR2 YYNGEE. Between the trimmed V and J ends, which lost 4 bases and 2 bases, there was a span of 12 bases. This CDR3 has 14 residues. CDR3 loop: CASSSRGGQETQYF. CDR3 nucleotide sequence: TGTGCCAGCAGCAGCAGAGGTGGGCAAGAGACCCAGTACTTC. Drawing the rest from reference TRBV9 and TRBJ2-5, the complete variable domain is DSGVTQTPKHLITATGQRVTLRCSPRSGDLSVYWYQQSLDQGLQFLIQYYNGEERAKGNILERFSAQQFPDLHSELNLSSLELGDSALYFCASSSRGGQETQYFGPGTRLLVL.

The chain carries TRBV6-8 and TRBJ1-5; D unclear. Trimming removed 2 bases from V and 4 bases from J, with 15 bases in between. The CDR3 has 16 amino acids. Germline CDR1 MNHGY, CDR2 SAAAGT. CDR3 region: CASSYHSPESNQPQHF. The CDR3 coding sequence is TGTGCCAGCAGTTACCACAGCCCTGAAAGTAATCAGCCCCAGCATTTT.

This clone was picked up a small number of times. The V gene is TRBV6-1, the J gene TRBJ2-2; 9 bases agree with TRBD1. Germline trimming cut 0 bases from V and 6 bases from J; bases unmatched to any gene: 20. Germline-derived CDR1 and CDR2 are MNHNS and SASEGT. The CDR3 extends over 21 amino acids. In DNA form, the CDR3 reads TGTGCCAGCAGTGAAGCGAGGATTTTGGGTTGGACAGGGGCTTCATCCGGGGAGCTGTTTTTT. Its protein product is CASSEARILGWTGASSGELFF.